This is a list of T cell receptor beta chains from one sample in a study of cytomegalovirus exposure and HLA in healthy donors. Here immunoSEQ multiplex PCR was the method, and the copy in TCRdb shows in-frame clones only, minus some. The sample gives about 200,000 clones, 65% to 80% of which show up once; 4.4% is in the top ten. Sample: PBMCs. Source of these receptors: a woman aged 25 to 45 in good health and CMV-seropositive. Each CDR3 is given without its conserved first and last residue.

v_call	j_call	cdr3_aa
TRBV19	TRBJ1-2	ASSMSAGHGYT
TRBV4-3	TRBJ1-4	ASSQGGTATNEKLF
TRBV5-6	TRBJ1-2	ASSSDRGAYGYT
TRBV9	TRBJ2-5	ASSEGLAGVETQY
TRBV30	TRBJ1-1	AWRQGNTEAF
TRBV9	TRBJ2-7	ASSPRLAGVSSEQY
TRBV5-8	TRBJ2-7	AIHGRQGVSYEQY
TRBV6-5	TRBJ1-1	ASSYSRTGIGAF
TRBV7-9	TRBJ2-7	ASSPETGAGTYEQY
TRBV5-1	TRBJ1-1	ASSLGPRGADTEAF
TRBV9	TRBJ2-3	ASSVGQRAIGTDTQY
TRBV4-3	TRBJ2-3	ASSGTAGGPRNTQY
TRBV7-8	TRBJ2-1	ASSPYRQVAEQF
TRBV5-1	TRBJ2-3	ASSLVLAGGEDTQY
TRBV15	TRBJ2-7	ATSRNSQYEQY
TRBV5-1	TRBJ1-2	ASSEGTGGWFDGYT
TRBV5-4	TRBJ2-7	ASRERASYEQY
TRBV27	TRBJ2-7	ASSLSGQEQY
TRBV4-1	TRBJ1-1	ASSQEIRVFLDTEAF
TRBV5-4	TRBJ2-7	ASSLYRTYEQY
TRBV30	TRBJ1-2	AWSTENYGYT
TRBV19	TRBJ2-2	ASSNRAGELF
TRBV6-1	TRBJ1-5	ASRDSESNQPQH
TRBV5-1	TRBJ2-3	ASSRGQDTDTQY
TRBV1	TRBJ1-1	TSSGREWNTEAF
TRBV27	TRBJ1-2	ASSWGGSYGYT
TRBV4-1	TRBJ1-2	ASSHTWQGPSYGYT
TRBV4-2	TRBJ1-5	ASSQDGAPTQGNQPQH
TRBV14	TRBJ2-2	ASSHLQGASHTGELF
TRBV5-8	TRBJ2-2	ASSLTNRGPNTGELF
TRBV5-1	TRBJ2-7	ASRPGTEIRGSYEQY
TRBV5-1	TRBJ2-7	ASSLESGRSPYEQY
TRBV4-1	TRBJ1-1	ASSQDRGTNTEAF
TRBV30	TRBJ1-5	AWSVAAGGQPQH
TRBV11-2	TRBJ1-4	ASSPQTNEKLF
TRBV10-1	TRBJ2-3	ASGGSQGTDTQY
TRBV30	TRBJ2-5	AWSVAGNQETQY
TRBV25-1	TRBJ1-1	ASSDSGTGNTEAF
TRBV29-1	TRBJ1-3	SAEFDGNTIY
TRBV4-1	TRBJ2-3	ASSQAQLPVEDTQY
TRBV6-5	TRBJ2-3	ASSYGVAGSDTQY
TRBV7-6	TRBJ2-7	ASSQYRDRVDGEQY
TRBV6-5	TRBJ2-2	ASRIQESSTGELF
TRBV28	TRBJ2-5	ASSLEGAETQY
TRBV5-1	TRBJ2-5	ASRLDLQETQY
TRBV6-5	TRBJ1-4	ASSGQSLNEKLF
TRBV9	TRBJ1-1	ASSGRTGGDTEAF
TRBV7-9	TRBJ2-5	ASGRRGLAGANLQETQY
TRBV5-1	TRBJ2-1	ASSLRDSYNEQF
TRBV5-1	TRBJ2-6	ASSSRLAGVRGANVLT
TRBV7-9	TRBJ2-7	ASSLARFASYEQY
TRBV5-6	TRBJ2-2	ASSPGGPGELF